This T cell receptor (beta chain) was identified during a study of vaccination and CD4 T cells after COVID-19. Study overall: Mild disease affected several convalescent patients and severe disease one, all SARS-CoV-2 positive by nasal swab PCR. The authors exposed cells to overlapping spike peptides derived from SARS-CoV-2, HCoV-NL63, HCoV-OC43 and HCoV-229E. Vaccination of participants consisted of two doses of either BNT162b2 or mRNA-1273 vaccine.

Of note for this clonotype: What it binds is not known.

Per the germline V gene, CDR1 is MNHEY and CDR2 is SVGEGT. The ends were cut back, 6 bases at V and 1 base at J, with 7 bases in the middle. The CDR3 has 13 amino acids. Sample treatment: approximately nine-day PBMC culture with coronavirus spike peptide pools or control peptides (ViraFEST assay). Cultured CD4+ T cells had their DNA profiled by the Oncomine TCR Beta short-read assay. The genomic DNA was obtained from cultured CD4+ T cells by extraction with the QIAamp micro DNA kit. Each CDR3 protein gets one entry after TCRdb re-called the PCR reads with MiXCR. The table shows under 25,000 distinct CDR3 sequences, with approximately 49% occurring only once.

The material sequenced was CD4+ T cells from blood, cultured in vitro. V usage is TRBV6-2 or TRBV6-3 and J usage is TRBJ1-5; D ambiguous. The sequence was obtained from a human donor who had recovered from COVID-19. CDR3 protein: CASSRRSNQPQHF. Written as DNA, the CDR3 is TGTGCCAGCAGCCGGAGAAGCAATCAGCCCCAGCATTTT.